This T cell receptor (beta chain) was sequenced in a study of spatial heterogeneity in lung cancer. Background on the study: Every unique TCR and UMI combination, on average, appeared more than ten times in raw reads.

The germline V gene has CDR1 SGDLS and CDR2 YYNGEE. Trimming removed 0 bases at V and 2 bases at J, with 11 bases between. This CDR3 spans 15 amino acids. TCR cDNA molecules each had a unique molecular identifier. Using its own MiXCR run on the 5' RACE reads, TCRdb lists one record per CDR3 protein. The table lists some 100,000 distinct CDR3 sequences, over 9.5% of them singletons. The time point here: sample taken at primary tumor resection. Unsorted whole RNA from tumor, nontumor lung or frozen PBMC underwent sequencing. The donor population consisted of approximately 70 patients with untreated, early-stage non-small cell lung cancer.

This chain joins TRBV9 and TRBJ2-5; D is possibly TRBD1 (6 bases). The sequence came from a male donor with early-stage non-small cell lung cancer. Sample: PBMCs, taken at surgery. CDR3 residues: CASSVGVQGQETQYF. The CDR3, as DNA: TGTGCCAGCAGCGTAGGGGTCCAGGGGCAAGAGACCCAGTACTTC.